This T cell receptor beta chain was identified in a study of radiotherapy plus CTLA-4 blockade in lung cancer. Study in general: Objective responses were recorded in about a sixth of patients, with disease control recorded in approximately 34%. Findings of the study overall: The best prediction of response reportedly came from early blood T cell clone dynamics, with interferon-beta. Peripheral blood showed expansion of tumor-derived TCR clones after radiotherapy and ipilimumab.

Profiled with immunoSEQ multiplex PCR; TCRdb holds only in-frame clones, not every one. The sample consists of over 80,000 clones, about 87% of them appearing once. Lung cancer patients with chemo-refractory metastatic non-small-cell disease were given focal radiation plus CTLA-4 blockade with ipilimumab. A remark on this clone: Its antigen is still unknown.

Germline loops: CDR1 SGHRS, CDR2 YFSETQ. V lost 3 bases to trimming and J lost 8 bases; unmatched junction nucleotides: 13. This CDR3 contains 16 residues. Sequences were derived from peripheral blood, sampled from a patient treated with radiotherapy plus ipilimumab. The chain is built from TRBV5-1 and TRBJ2-4; 8 nucleotides agree with TRBD2. The receptor was isolated from a human donor with non-small cell lung cancer that progressed on radiotherapy plus ipilimumab. This chain's CDR3 is CASSWSGGPDWDIQYF. In DNA, the CDR3 is TGCGCCAGCAGCTGGAGCGGGGGCCCAGACTGGGACATTCAGTACTTC.